This TCR beta chain was sequenced for a study of breast tumors, draining lymph nodes, adjacent tissues. Whole-study results and caveats: Tumors had less TCR diversity than lymph nodes, more than nontumor tissue. Tumor and nontumor repertoires were significantly more similar in luminal-like than in basal-like breast cancer.

MiXCR, run by TCRdb on the multiplex PCR reads, gives a single entry per CDR3 protein. This repertoire shows approximately 150,000 distinct CDR3 sequences, approximately 30% found once; its top ten account for about 2.5%. Germline V CDR1 and CDR2: MNHEY, SMNVEV (reference sequence). V shed 5 bases, J shed 4 bases, and the junction held 9 bases outside the gene matches. This CDR3 is built from 17 residues. Breast cancer patients provided tissue from their axillary draining lymph nodes. This clonotype was counted ten times or more. Its specificity is unknown. Sequencing was carried out using axillary lymph node tissue. The genes are TRBV27 and TRBJ2-5, with TRBD2 matching 14 bases. The receptor was derived from a female donor with breast cancer. Some clones in this sample may be carry-over from other donors' samples. CDR3 bases: TGTGCCAGCAGTCCGTTGACTAGCGGGGGGGCGGGAGAGACCCAGTACTTC. This gives the protein CASSPLTSGGAGETQYF.